A single sample gave rise to the 16 T cell receptor beta chains below, sequenced in a study of metastatic and nonmetastatic thyroid tumors. No patient had received any treatment before thyroid surgery. TCRdb used MiXCR to call clones anew from the PCR reads. Here the sample spans about 32,000 clones, roughly 21% being singletons. Specimen: blood. All receptors come from a female donor with papillary thyroid cancer or a benign thyroid nodule (not recorded which). Some clones in this sample may be carry-over from other donors' samples.

The chain couples TRBV9 to TRBJ1-6, with TRBD1 identical over 9 bases. Germline V gene sequence: CDR1 SGDLS, CDR2 YYNGEE. There are 16 residues in the CDR3. V lost 4 bases, J lost 7 bases, and 9 bases stayed unmatched. Here the CDR3 DNA reads TGTGCCAGCAGCTCTCACAGGGGGCGCGTGAATTCACCCCTCCACTTT. Its translation: CASSSHRGRVNSPLHF.

This clone was seen a handful of times. This sequence joins TRBV6-1 and TRBJ1-3; TRBD1 might be the D (5 bases). The CDR3 has 14 residues. V dropped 7 bases and J dropped 1 base, with 11 bases sitting between them. Germline V gene sequence: CDR1 MNHNS, CDR2 SASEGT. CDR3 residues: CASTSRVSGNTIYF. The CDR3 nucleotides are TGTGCCAGCACCTCCAGGGTGTCTGGAAACACCATATATTTT.

The chain uses TRBV12-3 or TRBV12-4 and TRBJ2-7; TRBD2 matches at 8 bases. With 6 bases clipped from V and 0 bases from J, the junction kept 7 bases outside the gene matches. This CDR3 has 15 residues. The CDR3 coding sequence is TGTGCCAGCAGCAATACGGGGGGGGCCTCCTACGAGCAGTACTTC. Translating it yields CASSNTGGASYEQYF.

This clone showed up many times. A read error is possible here, since a much larger clone lies one base away. The V gene is TRBV20-1, the J gene TRBJ2-3; possibly TRBD2 for D (5 bases). Germline assignment: CDR1 DFQATT and CDR2 SNEGSKA (reference sequence). This CDR3 has 14 residues. The ends were cut back, 1 base at V and 7 bases at J, with 15 bases in the middle. This CDR3 reads CSARVSEGPHTQYF. As DNA, the CDR3 is TGCAGTGCTAGAGTTAGCGAGGGCCCCCATACGCAGTATTTT.

The table lists this clone with a few counts. Other DNA variants within this sample encode the same CDR3. The chain couples TRBV6-1 to TRBJ2-7; the D gene is possibly TRBD1 (6 bases). This CDR3 has 14 residues. The V end lost 6 bases, the J end lost 0 bases, and 12 bases lay between the germline ends. Germline assignment: CDR1 MNHNS and CDR2 SASEGT. CDR3 sequence: CASRLKDSSYEQYF. The CDR3 coding sequence is TGTGCCAGCAGGTTAAAGGACAGCTCCTACGAGCAGTACTTC.

In its sample, this clone was seen a few times. This rearrangement joins TRBV28 to TRBJ2-7; 9 nucleotides align to TRBD2. This CDR3 comprises 13 residues. Germline lookup yields CDR1 MDHEN and CDR2 SYDVKM. V gave up 8 bases and J gave up 3 bases; unmatched junction bases: 5. The CDR3 DNA reads as TGTGCCAGCGGACTAGCGAGGGTCTACGAGCAGTACTTC. Residues: CASGLARVYEQYF.

This sequence joins TRBV20-1 and TRBJ2-1, with TRBD2 identical over 8 bases. This CDR3 is built from 12 residues. The V gene's germline CDR1 is DFQATT and CDR2 SNEGSKA (reference sequence). Trimming at V came to 5 bases and at J to 4 bases, leaving 1 base not matched to a gene. For the CDR3, the DNA is TGCAGTGCTGGGACTAGTTACAATGAGCAGTTCTTC. Protein: CSAGTSYNEQFF.

This clone was detected ten times or more. V is TRBV20-1 and J is TRBJ1-6; a possible D gene is TRBD1 (5 bases). The germline V gene has CDR1 DFQATT and CDR2 SNEGSKA (reference sequence). V dropped 3 bases and J dropped 10 bases, with 16 bases sitting between them. This CDR3 comprises 14 residues. The CDR3 bases are TGCAGTGCTAGGGGGGGGGACGTGGGATCACCCCTCCACTTT. It yields the protein CSARGGDVGSPLHF.

The V call is TRBV27, the J call TRBJ2-1; 8 nucleotides line up with TRBD2. The CDR3 has 16 amino acids. Losses at the gene ends were 5 bases for V and 3 bases for J; bases not matched to a gene: 9. Per germline, CDR1 MNHEY and CDR2 SMNVEV (reference sequence). The CDR3 protein is CASSPRGGAYYNEQFF. Here the CDR3 DNA reads TGTGCCAGCAGTCCCCGGGGGGGGGCTTACTACAATGAGCAGTTCTTC.

This clone has just a few counts. The CDR3 DNA sequence: TGTGCCAGCGACACTAGCGGGTCCTTCGGGGAGCAGTACTTC. Translating gives CASDTSGSFGEQYF. The chain recombines TRBV6-1 with TRBJ2-7; 9 bases are a match to TRBD2. The V and J ends lost 8 bases and 7 bases, in that order; junction bases with no gene match: 12. Per the germline V gene, CDR1 is MNHNS and CDR2 is SASEGT. This CDR3 spans 14 amino acids.

This clone has ten or more counts. The V call is TRBV5-1, the J call TRBJ1-6, with D uncertain. Germline V gene sequence: CDR1 SGHRS, CDR2 YFSETQ. The CDR3 covers 14 residues. The ends were cut back, 4 bases at V and 8 bases at J, with 13 bases in the middle. CDR3 region: CASSNSGFDSPLHF. The CDR3 DNA sequence: TGCGCCAGCAGCAACTCCGGGTTTGATTCACCCCTCCACTTT.

This clone turned up a few times. The CDR3 DNA reads as TGTGCCAGCTCTAGAACCTTGAACTTGGGGGACTATGGCTACACCTTC. This encodes CASSRTLNLGDYGYTF. The chain links TRBV6-1 to TRBJ1-2, with a tentative D call TRBD1 (5 bases). Between the trimmed V and J ends, which lost 8 bases and 3 bases, there was a span of 22 bases. CDR1 and CDR2 from the germline V gene are MNHNS and SASEGT. The CDR3 has 16 residues.

In this sample, this clone turned up many times. The rearrangement joins TRBV10-2 to TRBJ2-7; 9 bases are a match to TRBD2. Germline trimming cut 6 bases from V and 7 bases from J; bases unmatched to any gene: 7. The CDR3 length is 13 residues. Germline V gives CDR1 WSHSY, CDR2 SAAADI. The CDR3 DNA follows: TGCGCCAGCAGGCGGGGGGGTGGGGAAGAGCAGTACTTC. It codes for CASRRGGGEEQYF.

There are a few counts of this clone. V gene TRBV19 combines with J gene TRBJ2-7, with a weak D call TRBD1 (5 bases). Germline-derived CDR1 and CDR2 are LNHDA and SQIVND (reference sequence). V was trimmed by 5 bases and J by 3 bases, leaving 11 bases between them. The CDR3 is 13 amino acids. The CDR3 reads CASSLQQDYEQYF. The DNA for the CDR3 is TGTGCCAGTAGTCTTCAACAGGACTACGAGCAGTACTTC.

This chain joins TRBV15 and TRBJ2-1; 7 nucleotides agree with TRBD2. Trimming cost V 1 base and J 5 bases; bases outside gene matches: 5. CDR3 size: 15 residues. Germline lookup yields CDR1 LNHNV and CDR2 YYDKDF (reference sequence). The CDR3: CATSRAASGNNEQFF. The CDR3 DNA is TGTGCCACCAGCAGAGCCGCTAGCGGAAACAATGAGCAGTTCTTC.

This clone was seen repeatedly, ten times or more. The V gene is TRBV28, the J gene TRBJ1-5; 8 bases map to TRBD1. Losses at the gene ends were 4 bases for V and 2 bases for J; bases not matched to a gene: 7. Germline CDR1 reads MDHEN; CDR2 reads SYDVKM. This CDR3 has 16 amino acids. The CDR3 spells CASSSWTGSGNQPQHF. The DNA for the CDR3 is TGTGCCAGCAGTTCCTGGACAGGGAGCGGCAATCAGCCCCAGCATTTT.